This TCR beta chain was sequenced for a study of cytomegalovirus exposure and HLA in healthy donors. Study findings and constraints: In vitro confirmation showed three CMV-associated chains to be CMV antigen specific.

In the case of this clone: Its antigen is still unknown.

Researchers ran the PCR with 60 Vbeta and 13 Jbeta primers. Per the authors' pipeline: A later analysis counted 65 million to 95 million unique TCR beta chains, about 11 million shared. Assay used: immunoSEQ multiplex PCR; TCRdb lists only in-frame clones, some missing. That table supplies the V and J calls and clone size; D and trimming were determined from the DNA. The table lists about 300,000 clones, roughly 88% of them singletons. Germline CDR1 KGHSH, CDR2 LQKENI. The V gene lost 4 bases and the J gene lost 3 bases, with 10 bases spanning the gap. The CDR3 has 14 residues. The V and J genes are TRBV18 and TRBJ2-1; TRBD1 might be the D (6 bases). The sample taken for sequencing was PBMCs. The TCR originated in a man aged 35 to 55 in good health and CMV-seropositive. The CDR3 nucleotides are TGTGCCAGCTCACGGGACATGAGCTACAATGAGCAGTTCTTC. Translating it yields CASSRDMSYNEQFF.